This TCR beta chain comes out of a study of blood T cell repertoires in COVID-19. Libraries were prepared by immunoSEQ multiplex PCR; TCRdb keeps only in-frame clonotypes and omits some of them. The sample has 130,000 or so clones; around 83% are singletons. This clone was detected once. The V end lost 3 bases, the J end lost 5 bases, and 5 bases lay between the germline ends. Germline CDR1 is LNHDA and CDR2 is SQIVND (reference sequence). This CDR3 is built from 12 residues. The material sequenced was peripheral blood. The receptor comes from a woman aged 60-70 years with acute or convalescent COVID-19. V and J are TRBV19 and TRBJ2-4; D remains unclear. CDR3 in amino acids: CASSMRQNIQYF. The DNA of the CDR3 is TGTGCCAGTAGTATGCGCCAAAACATTCAGTACTTC.